This T cell receptor beta chain comes out of a study of T cell responses to AZD1222 COVID-19 vaccine (dated by TCRdb to about 2021). At the level of the whole study: AZD1222 recipients with second doses at about 4 weeks or about 12 weeks were pooled, because spike-specific TCR depth and breadth did not differ between schedules. TCR sequencing was performed for 230 to 250 trial participants, of whom some 200 were given two doses of AZD1222 and around 25 were given two doses of MenACWY control vaccine. Trial participants were enrolled by age into subgroups of 18-55, 56-69 and 70-plus years, and approximately 150, 30 and 60 TCR-sequenced participants, respectively, were included in these subgroups. Points the paper makes about the study in general: Participants were mostly white British, with more females than males. The authors suggested clonal diversity may have been underestimated. A significant rise in spike-specific TCR breadth and depth was observed after two AZD1222 doses relative to day 0 and relative to MenACWY recipients. The vaccine-associated CD4 TCRs covered the entire spike protein, and the dominant responses fell in regions 160-218 and 743-854. In the small 56-69-year group, the increase in depth fell short of significance, most likely because of low power. Conclusions about previously exposed vaccinees were limited because only a handful of AZD1222 recipients were SARS-CoV-2 seropositive at baseline. Reportedly, close to half of the unique spike-specific TCRs recognized epitopes lying outside the regions that are mutated in the B.1.351 and B.1.1.7 variants. Because no day 14 peak-response samples were available, the repertoires could be characterized only after the peak T cell response.

Note on this clone: Its antigen remains unidentified. Per-nucleotide qualities are absent, and no much larger clonotype sits a single base away.

Including the terminal cysteine and phenylalanine, the CDR3 comprises 13 residues. Just CDR3 DNA is preserved here, 39 bases in frame from base 1. The V end loses 1 base and the J end loses 3 bases, and a stretch of 5 bases separates them. Reading the germline V gene gives CDR1 KGHDR and CDR2 SFDVKD. The meaning of the sample's time point label: baseline before first vaccination. Samples from vaccinated people were obtained from the UK trials COV001 and COV002, which included a single-blind randomized controlled phase 2/3 trial of AZD1222 (ChAdOx1 nCoV-19) in healthy adults. For TCRbeta chain sequencing, PBMC samples from trial participants were taken at day 0 and at day 28 after the second dose. The CDR3 regions of human TCRbeta chains were analyzed by immunosequencing. In the paper's pipeline: Repertoire TCRs were checked for matches against a reference library of SARS-CoV-2-specific TCRs that had been generated using the MIRA antigen-specificity platform. Breadth was defined as the fraction of unique TCRs that were SARS-CoV-2-associated. Depth was defined as the fraction of total T cells that were SARS-CoV-2-associated. Each spike-specific TCR was assigned to its reactive spike region and to a CD4 or CD8 class using the MIRA data. Log10-transformed breadth and depth values were compared by one-way ANOVA with Sidak's multiple comparisons tests. The clones in this table, taken by TCRdb from immuneACCESS, are in-frame only. Not every clone is retained; where verified, under half of the shortfall comes from an unresolved V gene, and the cause of the rest is unknown. The DNA gave D and trimming, while V, J and clone size come from that table. The sample has roughly 110,000 clones on record, 80% to 90% of them singletons. 6.6% of the sample comes from the top ten.

The clonotype originates from an adult in good health. The rearrangement joined TRBV24-1 to TRBJ1-1; the D gene lacks a confident call. Sequenced material: peripheral blood, taken on day 0 of AZD1222 vaccination. The nucleotide sequence reads as follows: TGTGCCACCAGTGATTTTGGGGACACTGAAGCTTTCTTT. Its protein product is CATSDFGDTEAFF.